This T cell receptor beta chain was captured in a study of blood T cell repertoires in COVID-19. Across the study: Researchers got acute and convalescent COVID-19 samples from the United States, Italy and Spain.

Germline V gene sequence: CDR1 LNHDA, CDR2 SQIVND (reference sequence). This CDR3 comprises 16 residues. Trimming stripped 6 bases from V and 3 bases from J, with 17 bases between. The table lists this clone with many counts. Sequencing was performed with immunoSEQ multiplex PCR; in TCRdb, only in-frame clones are kept and a portion is missing. Among roughly 190,000 clones, around 80% were seen once, and the ten largest hold less than 20%. The chain couples TRBV19 to TRBJ2-2; perhaps TRBD1 as D (6 bases). The sequencing input was PBMCs or T cells enriched from blood (not recorded which). The receptor was isolated from a woman aged 45 to 65 with acute COVID-19. The CDR3 spells CASRLGERGYTGELFF. The CDR3 DNA is TGTGCCAGTAGGCTCGGGGAAAGGGGGTACACCGGGGAGCTGTTTTTT.